This TCR beta chain was documented in a study of cytomegalovirus exposure and HLA in healthy donors (dated by TCRdb to the late 2010s). With regard to the full study: In an earlier analysis of about 560 of the donors, 276 Gb of sequence data and 90 million to 130 million unique TCR beta sequences from roughly 200 million T cells were reported. Roughly 300 gigabases of sequencing data and approximately 85 million unique TCR sequences were included in an early release covering roughly 600 HLA-typed donors. Of the 398 genotyped donors, about 80% fell in the genetic ancestry cluster associated with self-reported Caucasian donors. The aim of the study was to test whether cataloging public T cell receptors could identify signatures of past pathogen exposure. The study profiled the T cell repertoires of fewer than 850 subjects by immunosequencing and related them to cytomegalovirus serostatus. In addition to the first cohort of 650 to 800 subjects, a separate validation cohort of some 120 different subjects was used. To predict cytomegalovirus infection status, the study brought together high-throughput TCR immunosequencing, statistical association of individual TCRs with disease status, and machine learning. A later analysis re-analyzed previously published TCR beta repertoires from roughly 600 donors and added high-resolution HLA genotyping to study TCR occurrence patterns. Rather than drawing on any new phenotypic data, the later analysis identified candidate immune exposures from TCR beta sequences and the way those sequences occurred across donors. An earlier analysis of 587 of the donors applied high-throughput TCR beta sequencing to assess whether each TCR beta V gene segment acted as functional or pseudogenic. Donor age, sex, ethnicity and CMV serostatus were compiled alongside the repertoire data. Genome-wide SNP genotypes for about 65% of the 666 donors were used in a later genetic analysis, which treated that subset as a discovery cohort. Every discovery cohort repertoire had been produced on one sequencing platform. HLA typing covered class I and class II loci at four-digit resolution. Typing coverage varied by locus: roughly 620-640 donors for A, B, C, DRB1 and DQB1; roughly 560 for DQA1; more than 600 for DPA1; around 490 for DPB1. Because of strong linkage in the cohort, 5 or 6 DR-DQ haplotypes were treated as single units for association and clustering. Among some 410 genotyped donors of the cohort, an average of around 240,000 unique TCR beta nucleotide sequences were sequenced per donor, around 20% of them non-productive.

In total, roughly 670 healthy bone marrow donors made up the cohort. Cohort members were all nominally healthy when sampled, although unrecorded immune exposures were likely present. The donor tested CMV seronegative, placing the donor among the 350 or so seronegative members of the cohort. A peripheral blood sample was provided by each donor, and peripheral blood mononuclear cells were used for TCR beta sequencing. Genomic DNA extraction from the blood cell samples was performed with the Qiagen DNeasy Blood Extraction Kit. Details on this clone: Its specific antigen is unknown. No clone much larger than this one lies a single base away; base qualities are absent.

Beyond this particular receptor, the publication reports: According to a later analysis, TCR association rates differed among HLA loci, with DRB1 alleles showing the most associated TCRs and HLA-C alleles showing the fewest. The authors suggested that the approach could potentially be extended to other disease states and immunological phenotypes. According to a later analysis, most CMV-associated TCR beta chains appeared to be HLA-restricted, and the HLA associations seemed to be driven largely by CMV exposure. Specific HLA alleles were associated with 15,000 to 20,000 TCR beta sequences at a false discovery rate of 0.05 in a later analysis. Only TCR beta chains were sequenced in this cohort, and the absence of alpha or paired-chain data limited detectable features. Several of the top co-occurrence clusters appeared to be linked to parvovirus B19, influenza, CMV and Epstein-Barr virus, according to a later analysis. While some public TCRs were present in many individuals, most TCR sequences turned up only very rarely across donors. In an earlier analysis of several hundred of the donors, most TCR beta V segments were observed in productive rearrangements about 87% or about 30% of the time, broadly matching IMGT annotations. In a later analysis, HLA-associated TCR beta chains showed more clonal expansion and lower generation probabilities than non-associated chains that were equally common. A later genetic analysis associated a missense DCLRE1C variant with V-gene and J-gene trimming of TCR beta chains, and an independent cohort replicated the association. HLA typing was unavailable for some donors at each locus, so association tests used only the typed subset. Correlated functional status among segregating V segments might be attributable to linkage disequilibrium, but an unknown experimental factor could not be ruled out. In vitro tests confirmed that a few of the cytomegalovirus-associated TCR beta chains recognize cytomegalovirus antigens. A further reported finding was that TCR beta sequences accurately predicted the HLA-A and HLA-B alleles for most subjects in the first cohort. The classifier was reported to diagnose cytomegalovirus status with high specificity and sensitivity in both the original and validation cohorts. Some IMGT-functional V segments, including TRBV6-2 and TRBV6-3, could not be distinguished by the 87-base-pair reads and were therefore excluded. The only immune exposure information available for the cohort was CMV serostatus. Because counts were too low, roughly 16 rarely observed V segments, including chromosome 9 orphons, were excluded from the earlier analysis of fewer than 650 of the donors. A cluster of highly shared sequence variants was judged likely to represent a technical artifact of the sequencing pipeline. Presence/absence analyses assumed roughly uniform sequencing depth across donors, an assumption that may not hold. According to a later genetic analysis, donors in an Asian-associated ancestry cluster had fewer N-insertions in productive TCRs than the approximately 610-donor mean. Strong co-occurrence of HLA alleles, especially DR and DQ, made assigning TCR associations to individual alleles difficult. The study listed 150 to 200 TCR beta chains as associated with cytomegalovirus.

Relative to germline, V is missing 5 bases and J is missing 5 bases, with 6 bases of the junction outside any gene match. CDR1 and CDR2 are read off the germline V gene as SGHTA and FQGNSA. From cysteine to phenylalanine, the CDR3 is 16 amino acids long. Only the CDR3 DNA stays, 48 bases, in frame from base 1. Libraries were made using the immunoSEQ multiplex PCR assay. A mixture of 60 forward primers for TCR Vbeta segments and 13 reverse primers for TCR Jbeta segments was used in the multiplex PCR. The CDR3 region of rearranged TCR beta genes was amplified from genomic DNA by a multiplex PCR assay. The amplified TCR beta libraries were sequenced on the Illumina HiSeq System as 87-base-pair reads. On the authors' methods: A later analysis counted some 74 million unique TCR beta chains across the 550 to 700 repertoires, and around 9.9 million of these chains were shared by at least two donors. A nearest-neighbor algorithm error-corrected the raw reads and collapsed the reads into unique sequences, merging closely related sequences to remove PCR and sequencing errors. CDR3 sequences were aligned to IMGT reference sequences to assign V, D and J gene segments. For a sequence to be retained, a match of at least six nucleotides was required to both a V gene segment and a J gene segment. Rearrangements were classified as productive when the CDR3 lacked stop codons and remained in frame with V and J, and all other rearrangements were classified as non-productive. CDR3 was defined according to IMGT convention as the region running from the second conserved V-encoded cysteine to the conserved J-encoded phenylalanine. In an earlier analysis of just under 600 of the donors, sequences lacking an unambiguous match to a single V gene segment were excluded. In an earlier analysis of several hundred of the donors, V segments were called functional above 56.7% productive rearrangements and were called segregating when the between-donor standard deviation exceeded 5%. A statistical classification framework was built to diagnose cytomegalovirus status from the catalog of TCR beta chain sequences. In a later analysis, TCR nucleotide sequences were compared against IMGT/GENE-DB human TR gene sequences so that V and J genes could be assigned. In a later analysis, CDR3 sequences and most-parsimonious VDJ recombination scenarios were assigned using the TCRdist pipeline. A later analysis defined each TCR beta chain by its CDR3 amino acid sequence plus V-gene family, and excluded reads lacking a unique V-gene family. To address suspected cross-contamination and a sequencing artifact, a later analysis removed 450 to 700 highly shared, low-generation-probability nucleotide sequences. A later analysis calculated a clonal expansion index for each public chain from normalized within-repertoire ranks of inferred template counts. In a later analysis, generation probabilities were computed with a VDJ recombination model fitted to out-of-frame rearrangements, and the resulting probabilities were checked against IGoR. A later analysis scored TCR-TCR, TCR-HLA and TCR-CMV co-occurrence with hypergeometric tests, applying a repertoire-size bias correction to TCR pairs. A later analysis estimated false discovery rates by permuting HLA or CMV assignments 20 times. A later analysis grouped co-occurring TCRs with DBSCAN, adding TCRdist sequence similarity when clustering within HLA-allele-positive subsets. Repertoires with fewer than 30,000 or more than 120,000 public chains were left out of co-occurrence clustering, as were five repertoires with anomalous nucleotide sharing. TCRdb carries this immuneACCESS record with in-frame sequences only. Its versions omit some clonotypes, under half of them owing to an unresolved V gene in the studies checked, with the rest unexplained. From that table come the V and J calls and clone size; the DNA was used to work out D and trimming. The sample table lists about 200,000 clones, approximately 78% of them with a count of one. Together, the top ten hold around 2.7% of the sample.

The TCR was taken from a woman aged 40 to 50 in good health and CMV-seronegative. Sequencing input: PBMCs. The rearrangement combines TRBV7-2 with TRBJ2-5; 15 central nucleotides agree with TRBD2. The CDR3 in this case is CASSPPGLAGGETQYF. The nucleotide sequence reads TGTGCCAGCAGCCCCCCGGGACTAGCGGGAGGTGAGACCCAGTACTTC.